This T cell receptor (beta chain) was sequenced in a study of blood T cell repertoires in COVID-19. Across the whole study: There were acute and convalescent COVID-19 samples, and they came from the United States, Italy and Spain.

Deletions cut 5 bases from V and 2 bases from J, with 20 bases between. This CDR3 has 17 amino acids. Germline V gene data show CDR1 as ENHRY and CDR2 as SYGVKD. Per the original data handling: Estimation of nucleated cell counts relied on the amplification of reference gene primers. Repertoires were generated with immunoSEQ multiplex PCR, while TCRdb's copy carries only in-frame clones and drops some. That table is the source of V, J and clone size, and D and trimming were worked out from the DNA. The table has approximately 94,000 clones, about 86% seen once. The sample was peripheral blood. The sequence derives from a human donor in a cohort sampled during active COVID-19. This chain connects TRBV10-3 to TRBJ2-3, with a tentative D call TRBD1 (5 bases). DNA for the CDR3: TGTGCCATCAGTCCTAGGGGCAGGCAACCTAACACAGATACGCAGTATTTT. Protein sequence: CAISPRGRQPNTDTQYF.